One sample yielded the 31 T cell receptor beta chains listed below, sequenced in a study of T-cell reconstitution after alpha-beta-depleted transplantation in children. This sample's TCRbeta library carried unique molecular identifier barcodes. TCRdb independently ran MiXCR on the PCR reads; one entry per CDR3 protein. This sample has hundreds of thousands of distinct CDR3 sequences, with 15% to 20% found just once. Sequences were derived from PBMCs, mostly from graft donor cells, sampled 360 days after TCRalphabeta/CD19-depleted stem cell transplant. The receptors were sampled from a male patient between 2 and 15 years old who had a stem cell transplant for acute lymphoblastic leukemia, so the T cells may come from the graft donor.

The V gene is TRBV12-3 or TRBV12-4, the J gene TRBJ1-6, with D uncertain. The CDR3 length is 14 residues. V shed 2 bases and J shed 7 bases, with 9 bases lying between them. CDR3 sequence: CASSLKTGNSPLHF. The CDR3 DNA is TGTGCCAGCAGTTTAAAAACGGGGAATTCACCCCTCCACTTT.

The rearrangement links TRBV28 to TRBJ1-6, with a weak D call TRBD1 (5 bases). CDR3 length: 14 residues. Trimming took off 3 bases at V and 4 bases at J, with 7 bases between the two ends. Germline lookup yields CDR1 MDHEN and CDR2 SYDVKM. The CDR3 DNA sequence: TGTGCCAGCAGTTTTGGGACTTATAATTCACCCCTCCACTTT. Protein: CASSFGTYNSPLHF.

V is TRBV7-8 and J is TRBJ1-5; 7 nucleotides align to TRBD1. Germline V gene lookup returns CDR1 SGHVS and CDR2 FQNEAQ. V lost 2 bases, J lost 7 bases, and 17 bases stayed unmatched. This CDR3 has 18 amino acids. In DNA form, the CDR3 reads TGTGCCAGCAGCTTACCATCCTACTCGGGGGCAGGGGGACAGCCCCAGCATTTT. It is translated as CASSLPSYSGAGGQPQHF.

This clonotype was seen a handful of times. V gene TRBV6-4 combines with J gene TRBJ2-7; D not certain. The germline V and J ends were trimmed by 4 bases and 2 bases, with 9 bases remaining between them. The CDR3 sequence is 13 residues long. Germline V gene sequence: CDR1 MRHNA, CDR2 SNTAGT. The CDR3 DNA is TGTGCCAGCAGTGGGGCCCCCCCCTACGAGCAGTACTTC. It codes for CASSGAPPYEQYF.

V usage is TRBV10-3 and J usage is TRBJ1-3, with TRBD1 as a possible D gene (6 bases). Germline V gives CDR1 ENHRY, CDR2 SYGVKD. The V end was cut by 0 bases, the J end by 0 bases, with 9 bases between. This CDR3 contains 16 residues. The CDR3: CAISESPDSSGNTIYF. For the CDR3, the DNA is TGTGCCATCAGTGAGTCGCCGGACAGCTCTGGAAACACCATATATTTT.

Ten or more counts support this clonotype. The rearrangement links TRBV5-6 to TRBJ1-5; the D is unclear. Per germline, CDR1 SGHDT and CDR2 YYEEEE. The V end lost 0 bases, the J end lost 5 bases, and 15 bases lay between the germline ends. This CDR3 has 16 amino acids. As DNA, the CDR3 is TGTGCCAGCAGCTTGGGTGGCGGGTTTGGGGATCAGCCCCAGCATTTT. Encoded protein: CASSLGGGFGDQPQHF.

The sample holds many counts of this clonotype. This chain joins TRBV12-3 or TRBV12-4 and TRBJ1-5, with D perhaps matching TRBD1 (5 bases). The CDR3 loop spans 13 amino acids. Trimming cost V 4 bases and J 6 bases, with 10 bases left between them. The CDR3 protein is CASSSGRSQPQHF. CDR3 DNA: TGTGCCAGCAGTTCGGGACGGAGTCAGCCCCAGCATTTT.

CDR3 sequence (DNA): TGCAGTGCAACACAGGGGCAAGAGACCCAGTACTTC. The encoded protein is CSATQGQETQYF. The chain has TRBV20-1 and TRBJ2-5; 7 positions match TRBD1. The CDR3 sequence is 12 residues long. Germline V gene lookup returns CDR1 DFQATT and CDR2 SNEGSKA (reference sequence). Trimming at V came to 6 bases and at J to 2 bases, leaving 3 bases not matched to a gene.

V and J are TRBV5-1 and TRBJ2-5, with D perhaps assigned TRBD1 or TRBD2 (5 bases each). Germline CDR1 reads SGHRS; CDR2 reads YFSETQ. CDR3 length equals 13 residues. V lost 4 bases, J lost 5 bases, and 12 bases lay in between. The CDR3 loop reads CASSGTPRETQYF. CDR3 DNA sequence: TGCGCCAGCAGCGGGACCCCCCGGGAGACCCAGTACTTC.

The chain joins TRBV3-1 to TRBJ2-2; TRBD2 aligns across 9 bases. CDR1 is LGHDT and CDR2 is YNNKEL in the germline V gene (reference sequence). The CDR3 has 18 residues. V shed 1 base, J shed 0 bases, and the junction held 6 bases outside the gene matches. CDR3 bases: TGTGCCAGCAGCCAAGTCCCCCCTAGCGGGGCGAACACCGGGGAGCTGTTTTTT. It codes for CASSQVPPSGANTGELFF. The variable domain in full, completed from reference TRBV3-1 and TRBJ2-2, reads DTAVSQTPKYLVTQMGNDKSIKCEQNLGHDTMYWYKQDSKKFLKIMFSYNNKELIINETVPNRFSPKSPDKAHLNLHINSLELGDSAVYFCASSQVPPSGANTGELFFGEGSRLTVL.

The chain couples TRBV4-3 to TRBJ2-3; 11 nucleotides align to TRBD2. V lost 0 bases and J lost 14; bases outside the gene matches: 7. Germline V gene data show CDR1 as LGHNA and CDR2 as YSLEER. The CDR3 is 14 amino acids. CDR3 bases: TGCGCCAGCAGCCAAGACCTAACTAGCGGGAGAGGGTATTTT. This translates into CASSQDLTSGRGYF.

The chain has TRBV4-1 and TRBJ2-7, with TRBD2 identical over 10 bases. This CDR3 spans 16 amino acids. Germline trimming cut 4 bases from V and 3 bases from J; bases unmatched to any gene: 9. Germline V gene sequence: CDR1 MGHRA, CDR2 YSYEKL. CDR3: CASSRFTSGTRYEQYF. CDR3 DNA: TGCGCCAGCAGCCGGTTCACTAGCGGGACCCGCTACGAGCAGTACTTC.

This clonotype was seen a handful of times. This chain connects TRBV4-1 to TRBJ1-1; D uncertain. The CDR3 has 16 residues. Germline V gene sequence: CDR1 MGHRA, CDR2 YSYEKL. Trimming pared 0 bases from V and 3 bases from J, leaving 14 bases between. The CDR3 nucleotides read TGCGCCAGCAGCCAAGATTGGCGGAGGGCTGACACTGAAGCTTTCTTT. Translation gives CASSQDWRRADTEAFF.

V is TRBV2 and J is TRBJ2-2, with TRBD1 identical over 9 bases. CDR1 and CDR2 from the germline V gene are SNHLY and FYNNEI. Trimming took 8 bases from V and 8 from J; bases not matched to a gene: 6. This CDR3 region has 13 residues. The CDR3 DNA reads TGTGCCAGCTTGACAGGGGGTTTAGGGGAGCTGTTTTTT. This gives the protein CASLTGGLGELFF.

There are a few counts of this clonotype. This rearrangement joins TRBV4-3 to TRBJ2-5; TRBD1 matches at 10 bases. Germline V gene data show CDR1 as LGHNA and CDR2 as YSLEER. This CDR3 comprises 17 residues. V trimming: 0 bases; J trimming: 4 bases; junction bases outside the gene matches: 8. The CDR3 reads CASSQEPRTGGRETQYF. CDR3 bases: TGCGCCAGCAGCCAAGAGCCTCGGACAGGGGGGAGAGAGACCCAGTACTTC.

This clonotype was seen only a few times. The gene calls are TRBV6-5 and TRBJ2-7; 7 nucleotides match TRBD1. This CDR3 has 16 amino acids. Germline CDR1 and CDR2: MNHEY and SVGAGI. J lost 2 bases, V lost 1 base, and 8 bases had no gene match. The CDR3 region is CASSYLPRQGAYEQYF. Written as DNA, the CDR3 is TGTGCCAGCAGTTACTTGCCCCGACAGGGTGCCTACGAGCAGTACTTC.

This clonotype was counted many times. The chain uses TRBV7-8 and TRBJ2-2; D gene ambiguous. The CDR3 runs to 13 residues. Germline lookup yields CDR1 SGHVS and CDR2 FQNEAQ. The germline V and J ends were trimmed by 3 bases and 4 bases, with 6 bases remaining between them. CDR3 residues: CASSFRATGELFF. As DNA, the CDR3 is TGTGCCAGCAGCTTTAGGGCCACCGGGGAGCTGTTTTTT. The whole variable domain, remainder taken from reference TRBV7-8 and TRBJ2-2, is GAGVSQSPRYKVAKRGQDVALRCDPISGHVSLFWYQQALGQGPEFLTYFQNEAQLDKSGLPSDRFFAERPEGSVSTLKIQRTQQEDSAVYLCASSFRATGELFFGEGSRLTVL.

On this clonotype itself: This sequence may be a read error, since a much larger clone differs from it by one base. This chain uses TRBV3-1 with TRBJ2-7, with a possible D match to TRBD2 (6 bases). V lost 0 bases and J lost 5, with 11 bases in between. Per the germline V gene, CDR1 is LGHDT and CDR2 is YNNKEL (reference sequence). The CDR3 is 14 amino acids. This chain's CDR3 is CASSQDGEAHEQYF. CDR3 nucleotide sequence: TGTGCCAGCAGCCAAGACGGGGAGGCCCACGAGCAGTACTTC.

This clonotype came up many times. The V call is TRBV20-1, the J call TRBJ2-3; D is undetermined. CDR1 is DFQATT, CDR2 SNEGSKA, per germline (reference sequence). The CDR3 extends over 12 amino acids. Trimming pared 3 bases from V and 1 base from J, leaving 5 bases between. Written as DNA, the CDR3 is TGCAGTGCTAGTCGACGCACAGATACGCAGTATTTT. Translated: CSASRRTDTQYF.

V is TRBV20-1 and J is TRBJ2-3; D is perhaps TRBD2 (6 bases). V gave up 3 bases and J gave up 1 base, with 14 bases separating them. The germline V gene has CDR1 DFQATT and CDR2 SNEGSKA (reference sequence). This CDR3 has 15 residues. CDR3 amino acids: CSASVRGIGTDTQYF. The CDR3, as DNA: TGCAGTGCTAGTGTTCGGGGGATAGGCACAGATACGCAGTATTTT.

The chain links TRBV6-5 to TRBJ2-2; 9 positions agree with TRBD2. CDR1 is MNHEY and CDR2 is SVGAGI in the germline V gene. J gave up 5 bases and V 2 bases, and 3 bases lay outside the gene matches. The CDR3 runs 15 residues. In nucleotides, the CDR3 is TGTGCCAGCAGTTACGCTAGCGGGATTACCGGGGAGCTGTTTTTT. It yields the protein CASSYASGITGELFF.

This chain connects TRBV2 to TRBJ2-1; D may match TRBD1 or TRBD2 (5 bases each). This CDR3 contains 16 residues. Germline V gene sequence: CDR1 SNHLY, CDR2 FYNNEI. V was trimmed by 1 base and J by 6 bases, leaving 16 bases between them. CDR3 nucleotide sequence: TGTGCCAGCAGTGAAGGTCGAGGGGTTGAGGGCAATGAGCAGTTCTTC. It yields the protein CASSEGRGVEGNEQFF.

This clonotype was counted a few times. The chain couples TRBV2 to TRBJ2-3; D remains ambiguous. Trimming took off 2 bases at V and 6 bases at J, with 15 bases between the two ends. Germline-derived CDR1 and CDR2 are SNHLY and FYNNEI. This CDR3 contains 15 residues. CDR3 in amino acids: CASSETVGGRDTQYF. Written as DNA, the CDR3 is TGTGCCAGCAGTGAAACCGTTGGTGGGCGGGATACGCAGTATTTT.

V usage is TRBV7-2 and J usage is TRBJ2-2, with a weak D call TRBD1 (6 bases). The germline gives CDR1 SGHTA, CDR2 FQGNSA. This CDR3 has 15 residues. The ends were cut back, 5 bases at V and 6 bases at J, with 16 bases in the middle. Written as DNA, the CDR3 is TGTGCCAGCAGCAATAGGCGTCAGGGGCCCGGGGAGCTGTTTTTT. It yields the protein CASSNRRQGPGELFF.

The chain links TRBV9 to TRBJ2-1, with 7 bases identical to TRBD1. Trimming cost V 7 bases and J 5 bases; bases outside gene matches: 6. CDR3 length: 13 amino acids. From germline, CDR1 is SGDLS and CDR2 YYNGEE. CDR3 region: CASGTVTNNEQFF. The DNA of the CDR3 is TGTGCCAGCGGGACAGTAACAAACAATGAGCAGTTCTTC.

This clonotype has more than one count but fewer than ten. This chain joins TRBV28 and TRBJ1-4, with 10 nucleotides matching TRBD1. V lost 6 bases and J lost 6; bases outside the gene matches: 10. The CDR3 runs to 16 residues. CDR1 and CDR2 from the germline V gene are MDHEN and SYDVKM. The CDR3 spells CASSLIPGTGDEKLFF. CDR3 nucleotides: TGTGCCAGCAGCCTGATTCCCGGGACAGGGGATGAAAAACTGTTTTTT.

This chain uses TRBV29-1 with TRBJ2-1; TRBD1 aligns across 8 bases. Germline V gene data show CDR1 as SQVTM and CDR2 as ANQGSEA. The V and J ends lost 7 bases and 4 bases, in that order; junction bases with no gene match: 9. This CDR3 spans 14 amino acids. Written as DNA, the CDR3 is TGCAGCGGTGGACAGGGAAGGTTATACAATGAGCAGTTCTTC. Protein product: CSGGQGRLYNEQFF.

The chain couples TRBV4-2 to TRBJ2-1; D gene uncertain. CDR1 is LGHNA and CDR2 is YNFKEQ in the germline V gene. The ends were cut back, 3 bases at V and 10 bases at J, with 7 bases in the middle. The CDR3 sequence is 11 residues long. The CDR3 here is CASSHGPEQFF. For the CDR3, the DNA is TGTGCCAGCAGCCATGGGCCCGAGCAGTTCTTC.

This clonotype was seen more than once but under ten times. CDR3 DNA sequence: TGTGCCAGCAGGGGGACAGGGCCTCAGCCCCAGCATTTT. It specifies CASRGTGPQPQHF. The chain has TRBV12-3 or TRBV12-4 and TRBJ1-5; 9 positions agree with TRBD1. This CDR3 has 13 amino acids. V lost 6 bases, J lost 6 bases, and 3 bases stayed unmatched.

This clonotype was detected only a few times. DNA for the CDR3: TGCAGCGCCGCGGTGGGCCCCTTAACCTACGAGCAGTACTTC. Protein sequence: CSAAVGPLTYEQYF. The chain uses TRBV29-1 and TRBJ2-7; D call uncertain. V was clipped by 7 bases and J by 2 bases, with 18 bases between them. CDR1 is SQVTM, CDR2 ANQGSEA, per germline. The CDR3 has 14 residues.

The table lists this clonotype with a few counts. The J gene is TRBJ2-7, the V gene TRBV28; possible D gene TRBD2, 5 bases. This CDR3 has 15 amino acids. The germline V gene has CDR1 MDHEN and CDR2 SYDVKM. V was cut by 2 bases and J by 9 bases, with 20 bases left in between. The CDR3 coding sequence is TGTGCCAGCAGTTTAACCCGGGGAGCAGCCAGCGTGCAGTACTTC. This codes for CASSLTRGAASVQYF.